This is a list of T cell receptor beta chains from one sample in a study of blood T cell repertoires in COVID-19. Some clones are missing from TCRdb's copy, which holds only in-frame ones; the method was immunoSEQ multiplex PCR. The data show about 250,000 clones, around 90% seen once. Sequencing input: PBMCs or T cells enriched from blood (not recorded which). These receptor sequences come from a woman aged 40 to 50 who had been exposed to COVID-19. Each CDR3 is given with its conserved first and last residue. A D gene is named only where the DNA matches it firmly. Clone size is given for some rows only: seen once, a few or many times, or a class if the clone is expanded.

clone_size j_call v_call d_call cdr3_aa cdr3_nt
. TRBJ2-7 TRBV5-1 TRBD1 CASSLIPTGTGSYEQYF TGCGCCAGCAGCTTAATACCAACCGGGACAGGGTCCTACGAGCAGTACTTC
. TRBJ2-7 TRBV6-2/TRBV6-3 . CASSYPSVSYEQYF TGTGCCAGCAGTTATCCCAGTGTTTCCTACGAGCAGTACTTC
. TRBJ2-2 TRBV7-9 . CASRRQGGNTGELFF TGTGCCAGCAGACGCCAGGGTGGGAACACCGGGGAGCTGTTTTTT
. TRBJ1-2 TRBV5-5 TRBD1 CASSDRQGANGYTF TGTGCCAGCAGCGACCGACAGGGGGCTAATGGCTACACCTTC
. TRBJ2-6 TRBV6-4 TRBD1 CASSDTGGSGANVLTF TGTGCCAGCAGTGACACAGGGGGCTCTGGGGCCAACGTCCTGACTTTC
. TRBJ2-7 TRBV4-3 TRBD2 CASSPDPAGGAGKGEQYF TGCGCCAGCAGCCCCGACCCCGCGGGGGGGGCCGGGAAAGGGGAGCAGTACTTC
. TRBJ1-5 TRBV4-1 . CASSQDRQEPQHF TGCGCCAGCAGCCAAGACAGACAGGAGCCCCAGCATTTT
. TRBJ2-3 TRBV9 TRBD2 CASGLAAGEVADTQYF TGTGCCAGCGGTTTAGCGGCGGGAGAGGTTGCAGATACGCAGTATTTT
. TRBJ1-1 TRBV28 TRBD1 CASVQGARTEAFF TGTGCCAGCGTACAGGGGGCGCGTACTGAAGCTTTCTTT
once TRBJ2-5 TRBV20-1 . CSARQETQYF TGCAGTGCTCGGCAAGAGACCCAGTACTTC
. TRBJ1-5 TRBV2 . CASSGDMQYQPQHF TGTGCCAGCAGTGGGGACATGCAGTATCAGCCCCAGCATTTT
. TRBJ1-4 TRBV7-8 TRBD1 CASSSATGNGEKLFF TGTGCCAGCAGCTCCGCGACAGGGAATGGAGAAAAACTGTTTTTT
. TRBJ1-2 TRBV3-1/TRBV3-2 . CASSQGGRGYPGYGYTF TGTGCCAGCAGCCAAGGCGGCAGGGGATACCCAGGCTATGGCTACACCTTC
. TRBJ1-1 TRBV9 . CASSVGMAGEAFF TGTGCCAGCAGCGTAGGGATGGCGGGTGAAGCTTTCTTT
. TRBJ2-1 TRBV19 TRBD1 CASRGTANNEQFF TGTGCCAGTAGAGGGACAGCCAACAATGAGCAGTTCTTC
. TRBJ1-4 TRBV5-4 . CASSHQGRGTNEKLFF TGTGCCAGCAGTCATCAGGGGAGGGGGACTAATGAAAAACTGTTTTTT
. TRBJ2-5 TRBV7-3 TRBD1 CASSQGQQETQYF TGTGCCAGCAGCCAGGGACAGCAAGAGACCCAGTACTTC
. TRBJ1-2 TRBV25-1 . CASSLSPSNYGYTF TGTGCCAGCAGTTTGAGTCCGTCGAACTATGGCTACACCTTC
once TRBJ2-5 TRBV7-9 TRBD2 CASTWGDYYQETQYF TGTGCCAGCACGTGGGGGGACTACTACCAAGAGACCCAGTACTTC
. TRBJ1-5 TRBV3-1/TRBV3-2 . CASSQDGGRGNQPQHF TGTGCCAGCAGCCAAGACGGGGGTAGGGGCAATCAGCCCCAGCATTTT
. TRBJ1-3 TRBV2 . CASSYRDTPGNTIYF TGTGCCAGCAGTTACCGGGACACTCCGGGAAACACCATATATTTT
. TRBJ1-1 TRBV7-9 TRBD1 CASSLGLARGQGIPEAFF TGTGCCAGCAGCTTAGGTTTGGCGCGGGGACAGGGGATTCCTGAAGCTTTCTTT
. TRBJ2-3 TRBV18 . CASSPPLGTSTDTQYF TGTGCCAGCTCACCACCGCTAGGGACTAGCACAGATACGCAGTATTTT
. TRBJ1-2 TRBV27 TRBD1 CASSKQGARGYTF TGTGCCAGCAGTAAACAGGGGGCGCGTGGCTACACCTTC
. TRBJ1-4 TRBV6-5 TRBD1 CASSTYSGQTGKLFF TGTGCCAGCAGTACGTATTCGGGACAGACGGGCAAACTGTTTTTT
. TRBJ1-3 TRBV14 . CASSQFQASSGNTIYF TGTGCCAGCAGCCAATTTCAGGCGAGCTCTGGAAACACCATATATTTT
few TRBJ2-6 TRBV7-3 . CASSYRGSGANVLTF TGTGCCAGCAGTTACCGGGGGTCTGGGGCCAACGTCCTGACTTTC
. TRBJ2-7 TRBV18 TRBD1 CASSPNTGGAYEQYF TGTGCCAGCTCACCCAATACAGGGGGCGCCTACGAGCAGTACTTC
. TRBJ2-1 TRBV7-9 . CASSSAGGSNEQFF TGTGCCAGCAGCTCCGCTGGGGGGAGTAATGAGCAGTTCTTC
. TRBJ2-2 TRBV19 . CASPKSGGTGELFF TGTGCCAGCCCAAAGTCAGGGGGGACCGGGGAGCTGTTTTTT
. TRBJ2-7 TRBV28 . CASSLTVPYEQYF TGTGCCAGCAGTTTAACAGTCCCCTACGAGCAGTACTTC
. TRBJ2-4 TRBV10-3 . CAISEGTQVTAKNIQYF TGTGCCATCAGTGAAGGGACTCAGGTTACAGCCAAAAACATTCAGTACTTC
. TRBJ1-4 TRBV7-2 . CASSPGPGDEKLFF TGTGCCAGCAGCCCCGGGCCCGGGGATGAAAAACTGTTTTTT
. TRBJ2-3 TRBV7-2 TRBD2 CASRLTSGRTPGTDTQYF TGTGCCAGCAGGCTGACTAGCGGGAGGACTCCTGGCACAGATACGCAGTATTTT
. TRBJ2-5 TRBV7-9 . CASSLISRTQYF TGTGCCAGCAGCCTAATTAGCAGGACCCAGTACTTC
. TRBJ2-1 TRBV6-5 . CASSYVRGSEQFF TGTGCCAGCAGTTACGTCCGAGGCAGTGAGCAGTTCTTC
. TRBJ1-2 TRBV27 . CASSPQGVIYGYTF TGTGCCAGCAGTCCCCAGGGCGTGATCTATGGCTACACCTTC
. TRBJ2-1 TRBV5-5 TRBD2 CASSELADQYNEQFF TGTGCCAGCAGCGAGCTAGCGGACCAATACAATGAGCAGTTCTTC
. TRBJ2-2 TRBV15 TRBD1 CATSRPPGGGTGELFF TGTGCCACCAGCAGACCCCCAGGGGGCGGAACCGGGGAGCTGTTTTTT
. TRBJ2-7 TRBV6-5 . CASSLQQGYEQYF TGTGCCAGCAGCTTACAACAGGGCTACGAGCAGTACTTC
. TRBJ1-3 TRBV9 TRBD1 CASSPTGATGNTIYF TGTGCCAGCAGTCCTACAGGGGCCACTGGAAACACCATATATTTT
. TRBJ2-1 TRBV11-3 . CASSLDLSSGIF TGTGCCAGCAGCTTAGATCTATCTTCGGGGATCTTC
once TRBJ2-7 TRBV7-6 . CASSKRGGTGGANEQYF TGTGCCAGCAGCAAGAGGGGTGGGACTGGAGGTGCCAACGAGCAGTACTTC
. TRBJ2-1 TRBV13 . CASSLGGPSYNEQFF TGTGCCAGCAGCTTAGGGGGCCCCTCCTACAATGAGCAGTTCTTC
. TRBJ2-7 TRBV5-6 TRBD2 CASSRVGEGGSYEQYF TGTGCCAGCAGCCGAGTTGGGGAGGGAGGCTCCTACGAGCAGTACTTC
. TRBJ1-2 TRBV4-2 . CASSQDGQTIYGYTF TGTGCCAGCAGCCAAGATGGACAGACGATCTATGGCTACACCTTC
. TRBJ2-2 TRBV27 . CASSWQGSWELFF TGTGCCAGCAGTTGGCAGGGGTCATGGGAGCTGTTTTTT
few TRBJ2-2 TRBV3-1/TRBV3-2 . CASSRGAGELFF TGTGCCAGCAGCCGGGGGGCCGGGGAGCTGTTTTTT
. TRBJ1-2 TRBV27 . CASSLSNNYGYTF TGTGCCAGCAGTTTAAGCAATAACTATGGCTACACCTTC
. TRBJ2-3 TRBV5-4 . CASRIGRGDTDTQYF TGTGCCAGCAGGATAGGCAGGGGGGACACAGATACGCAGTATTTT
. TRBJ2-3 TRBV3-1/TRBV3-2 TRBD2 CASSLTPGLAYTDTQYF TGTGCCAGCAGCCTAACCCCGGGACTAGCGTACACAGATACGCAGTATTTT
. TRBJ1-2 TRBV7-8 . CASSLDSSYGYTF TGTGCCAGCAGCTTAGATTCCAGCTATGGCTACACCTTC
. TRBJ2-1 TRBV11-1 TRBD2 CASSLESGSIGEQFF TGTGCCAGCAGCTTAGAGAGCGGGAGTATCGGGGAGCAGTTCTTC
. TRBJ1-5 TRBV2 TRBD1 CASSGQGMFGNQPQHF TGTGCCAGCAGTGGACAGGGGATGTTTGGCAATCAGCCCCAGCATTTT
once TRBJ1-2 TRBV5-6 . CASSLPLANYGYTF TGTGCCAGCAGCTTGCCGTTAGCTAACTATGGCTACACCTTC